Listed below are T cell receptor beta chains from one sample, sequenced in a study of vaccination effects on CD4 cells after COVID-19. Clones were sequenced by immunoSEQ multiplex PCR, and TCRdb holds only the in-frame ones, with some missing. The table has 20,000 to 30,000 clones, roughly 69% seen once. Antigens for these TCRs are unknown. Sequencing used CD4+ T cells from PBMCs cultured with SARS-CoV-2 spike peptides, obtained before COVID-19 vaccination. The receptors were sampled from a human donor who had a prior SARS-CoV-2 infection. Each CDR3 is given with its conserved first and last residue. The order of the fields is V gene, clone size, D gene, J gene, CDR3 protein, CDR3 DNA. The D gene is left open where the match is weak. Not every row has a clone size; where given, it reads once, few, many or a size class.

v_gene: TRBV2
abundance: few
d_gene: .
j_gene: TRBJ2-1
CDR3aa: CASSEARFNNEQFF
CDR3nt: TGTGCCAGCAGTGAAGCCAGGTTTAACAATGAGCAGTTCTTC

v_gene: TRBV10-3
abundance: few
d_gene: .
j_gene: TRBJ2-7
CDR3aa: CAISEATRYEQYF
CDR3nt: TGTGCCATCAGTGAGGCGACTAGATACGAGCAGTACTTC

v_gene: TRBV6-2/TRBV6-3
abundance: few
d_gene: .
j_gene: TRBJ2-3
CDR3aa: CASSYSQLIDTQYF
CDR3nt: TGTGCCAGCAGTTACTCCCAGCTGATAGATACGCAGTATTTT

v_gene: TRBV15
abundance: once
d_gene: .
j_gene: TRBJ2-6
CDR3aa: CATRFAGANVLTF
CDR3nt: TGTGCCACGCGGTTCGCTGGGGCCAACGTCCTGACTTTC

v_gene: TRBV7-9
abundance: .
d_gene: .
j_gene: TRBJ2-7
CDR3aa: CASSFFAGSGEQYF
CDR3nt: TGTGCCAGCAGCTTTTTTGCGGGGTCGGGCGAGCAGTACTTC

v_gene: TRBV10-3
abundance: medium-sized
d_gene: .
j_gene: TRBJ1-6
CDR3aa: CAINRVGSPLHF
CDR3nt: TGTGCCATCAACAGGGTGGGTTCACCCCTCCACTTT

v_gene: TRBV11-2
abundance: .
d_gene: .
j_gene: TRBJ2-5
CDR3aa: CASSPRTAQETQYF
CDR3nt: TGTGCCAGCAGCCCACGGACTGCCCAAGAGACCCAGTACTTC

v_gene: TRBV11-1
abundance: .
d_gene: .
j_gene: TRBJ2-7
CDR3aa: CASSLDTSATSYEQYF
CDR3nt: TGTGCCAGCAGCTTAGATACGTCAGCGACGTCCTACGAGCAGTACTTC

v_gene: TRBV4-2
abundance: .
d_gene: .
j_gene: TRBJ2-1
CDR3aa: CASSQDQGYNEQFF
CDR3nt: TGTGCCAGCAGCCAAGATCAGGGATACAATGAGCAGTTCTTC

v_gene: TRBV3-1/TRBV3-2
abundance: .
d_gene: .
j_gene: TRBJ1-6
CDR3aa: CASSQVSTSAPLHF
CDR3nt: TGTGCCAGCAGCCAAGTTTCCACGAGTGCACCCCTCCACTTT

v_gene: TRBV27
abundance: once
d_gene: .
j_gene: TRBJ2-1
CDR3aa: CASSLWGGDEQFF
CDR3nt: TGTGCCAGCAGTTTATGGGGGGGCGATGAGCAGTTCTTC

v_gene: TRBV9
abundance: .
d_gene: TRBD1
j_gene: TRBJ1-1
CDR3aa: CASSDRLDRVEAFF
CDR3nt: TGTGCCAGCAGCGACCGACTCGACAGGGTCGAAGCTTTCTTT

v_gene: TRBV30
abundance: .
d_gene: .
j_gene: TRBJ2-7
CDR3aa: CAWSLSSYEQYF
CDR3nt: TGTGCCTGGAGCCTATCTTCCTACGAGCAGTACTTC

v_gene: TRBV7-3
abundance: .
d_gene: .
j_gene: TRBJ2-1
CDR3aa: CASSDQPWNEQFF
CDR3nt: TGTGCCAGCAGCGATCAGCCGTGGAATGAGCAGTTCTTC

v_gene: TRBV18
abundance: .
d_gene: TRBD1
j_gene: TRBJ2-7
CDR3aa: CASSPPTGGEYDEQYF
CDR3nt: TGTGCCAGCTCACCACCGACAGGGGGCGAGTATGACGAGCAGTACTTC

v_gene: TRBV9
abundance: .
d_gene: .
j_gene: TRBJ1-1
CDR3aa: CASSAWGGNTEAFF
CDR3nt: TGTGCCAGCAGCGCCTGGGGGGGCAACACTGAAGCTTTCTTT

v_gene: TRBV5-1
abundance: .
d_gene: TRBD1
j_gene: TRBJ2-7
CDR3aa: CASSRDRAHEQYF
CDR3nt: TGCGCCAGCAGCAGGGACAGGGCCCACGAGCAGTACTTC

v_gene: TRBV4-3
abundance: .
d_gene: .
j_gene: TRBJ2-1
CDR3aa: CASSQVQGEQFF
CDR3nt: TGCGCCAGCAGCCAAGTTCAGGGAGAGCAGTTCTTC

v_gene: TRBV24-1
abundance: .
d_gene: TRBD1
j_gene: TRBJ2-1
CDR3aa: CATSDTNRGPEQFF
CDR3nt: TGTGCCACCAGTGACACAAACAGGGGGCCTGAGCAGTTCTTC

v_gene: TRBV5-1
abundance: .
d_gene: .
j_gene: TRBJ1-1
CDR3aa: CASSLEQPNTEAFF
CDR3nt: TGCGCCAGCAGCTTGGAACAGCCGAACACTGAAGCTTTCTTT

v_gene: TRBV7-2
abundance: .
d_gene: .
j_gene: TRBJ1-6
CDR3aa: CASSFRGGNSPLHF
CDR3nt: TGTGCCAGCAGCTTCAGGGGAGGGAATTCACCCCTCCACTTT

v_gene: TRBV6-6
abundance: .
d_gene: .
j_gene: TRBJ2-5
CDR3aa: CASSQQRGETQYF
CDR3nt: TGTGCCAGCAGTCAACAGAGAGGAGAGACCCAGTACTTC

v_gene: TRBV27
abundance: .
d_gene: .
j_gene: TRBJ2-7
CDR3aa: CASRRGTEKEREQYF
CDR3nt: TGTGCCAGCAGGCGGGGGACAGAAAAAGAGAGGGAGCAGTACTTC

v_gene: TRBV10-3
abundance: .
d_gene: TRBD2
j_gene: TRBJ2-7
CDR3aa: CAISESRDYNSYEQYF
CDR3nt: TGTGCCATCAGTGAATCCCGGGACTACAACTCCTACGAGCAGTACTTC

v_gene: TRBV15
abundance: .
d_gene: .
j_gene: TRBJ1-3
CDR3aa: CATSRVGWQSGNTIYF
CDR3nt: TGTGCCACCAGCAGAGTAGGTTGGCAGTCTGGAAACACCATATATTTT

v_gene: TRBV6-5
abundance: few
d_gene: .
j_gene: TRBJ2-3
CDR3aa: CASSSSTDTQYF
CDR3nt: TGTGCCAGCAGTTCTAGCACAGATACGCAGTATTTT

v_gene: TRBV6-2/TRBV6-3
abundance: .
d_gene: .
j_gene: TRBJ2-1
CDR3aa: CASSPNNEQFF
CDR3nt: TGTGCCAGCAGTCCAAACAATGAGCAGTTCTTC

v_gene: TRBV12-3/TRBV12-4
abundance: large
d_gene: TRBD1
j_gene: TRBJ1-2
CDR3aa: CASSSARGLGYTF
CDR3nt: TGTGCCAGCAGTTCTGCCAGGGGGCTCGGCTACACCTTC

v_gene: TRBV2
abundance: .
d_gene: TRBD1
j_gene: TRBJ1-6
CDR3aa: CASSAGGRWSPLHF
CDR3nt: TGTGCCAGCAGCGCAGGGGGCCGCTGGTCACCCCTCCACTTT

v_gene: TRBV7-8
abundance: .
d_gene: .
j_gene: TRBJ1-6
CDR3aa: CASSIRGGLYNSPLHF
CDR3nt: TGTGCCAGCAGCATAAGGGGAGGCCTCTATAATTCACCCCTCCACTTT

v_gene: TRBV9
abundance: once
d_gene: TRBD2
j_gene: TRBJ2-1
CDR3aa: CASSGTSGSIINEQFF
CDR3nt: TGTGCCAGCAGCGGCACTAGCGGGAGTATAATAAATGAGCAGTTCTTC

v_gene: TRBV6-5
abundance: few
d_gene: TRBD1
j_gene: TRBJ2-7
CDR3aa: CASRPLGTADYEQYF
CDR3nt: TGTGCCAGCAGACCACTGGGGACAGCAGACTACGAGCAGTACTTC

v_gene: TRBV5-3
abundance: .
d_gene: .
j_gene: TRBJ1-2
CDR3aa: CARSLELGRGYTF
CDR3nt: TGTGCCAGAAGCTTGGAGTTAGGGCGCGGCTACACCTTC

v_gene: TRBV4-3
abundance: .
d_gene: .
j_gene: TRBJ2-6
CDR3aa: CASSQVWGSGANVLTF
CDR3nt: TGCGCCAGCAGCCAAGTGTGGGGGTCTGGGGCCAACGTCCTGACTTTC

v_gene: TRBV9
abundance: .
d_gene: .
j_gene: TRBJ1-1
CDR3aa: CASSVGGVNTEAFF
CDR3nt: TGTGCCAGCAGCGTAGGTGGCGTGAACACTGAAGCTTTCTTT

v_gene: TRBV7-1
abundance: .
d_gene: TRBD2
j_gene: TRBJ2-2
CDR3aa: CASSSIGVAGAPFPMGRGTGELFF
CDR3nt: TGTGCCAGCAGCTCCATCGGGGTAGCGGGTGCTCCCTTTCCGATGGGCCGGGGCACCGGGGAGCTGTTTTTT

v_gene: TRBV30
abundance: .
d_gene: .
j_gene: TRBJ2-7
CDR3aa: CAWSRGGVRSYEQYF
CDR3nt: TGTGCCTGGAGTCGTGGTGGGGTACGATCCTACGAGCAGTACTTC

v_gene: TRBV18
abundance: few
d_gene: TRBD1
j_gene: TRBJ1-5
CDR3aa: CASSPRGGQGSRQPQHF
CDR3nt: TGTGCCAGCTCACCACGTGGGGGACAGGGTTCGCGGCAGCCCCAGCATTTT

v_gene: TRBV7-2
abundance: .
d_gene: .
j_gene: TRBJ2-7
CDR3aa: CASSPPNYEQYF
CDR3nt: TGTGCCAGCAGCCCACCAAACTACGAGCAGTACTTC

v_gene: TRBV7-2
abundance: .
d_gene: TRBD1
j_gene: TRBJ1-2
CDR3aa: CASSFPTGQAAYGYTF
CDR3nt: TGTGCCAGCAGCTTCCCAACGGGACAGGCGGCCTATGGCTACACCTTC

v_gene: TRBV19
abundance: few
d_gene: .
j_gene: TRBJ1-2
CDR3aa: CASSPQGFYGYTF
CDR3nt: TGTGCCAGTAGTCCACAGGGCTTCTATGGCTACACCTTC

v_gene: TRBV24-1
abundance: .
d_gene: TRBD1
j_gene: TRBJ1-1
CDR3aa: CATRGTGLGNTEAFF
CDR3nt: TGTGCCACCAGGGGGACAGGCCTAGGGAACACTGAAGCTTTCTTT

v_gene: TRBV5-1
abundance: .
d_gene: .
j_gene: TRBJ1-1
CDR3aa: CASSSNTNTEAFF
CDR3nt: TGCGCCAGCAGCTCCAACACGAACACTGAAGCTTTCTTT

v_gene: TRBV12-5
abundance: .
d_gene: .
j_gene: TRBJ2-7
CDR3aa: CASGLARLFAEQYF
CDR3nt: TGTGCTAGTGGTTTGGCCCGACTATTCGCCGAGCAGTACTTC

v_gene: TRBV7-2
abundance: .
d_gene: TRBD1
j_gene: TRBJ1-2
CDR3aa: CASREQGARGYTF
CDR3nt: TGTGCCAGCAGAGAACAGGGGGCGCGGGGCTACACCTTC

v_gene: TRBV29-1
abundance: .
d_gene: .
j_gene: TRBJ1-1
CDR3aa: CSVEIQNTEAFF
CDR3nt: TGCAGCGTTGAAATACAGAACACTGAAGCTTTCTTT

v_gene: TRBV9
abundance: .
d_gene: TRBD2
j_gene: TRBJ2-5
CDR3aa: CASSVGTSGRARKETQYF
CDR3nt: TGTGCCAGCAGCGTAGGCACTAGCGGGAGGGCCAGAAAAGAGACCCAGTACTTC

v_gene: TRBV7-9
abundance: .
d_gene: .
j_gene: TRBJ1-6
CDR3aa: CASSFLRAGNSPLHF
CDR3nt: TGTGCCAGCAGCTTCCTCAGGGCTGGGAATTCACCCCTCCACTTT

v_gene: TRBV7-9
abundance: .
d_gene: TRBD1
j_gene: TRBJ1-3
CDR3aa: CASSQGRQGGIDTIYF
CDR3nt: TGTGCCAGCAGTCAAGGGAGACAGGGCGGCATAGACACCATATATTTT

v_gene: TRBV5-1
abundance: .
d_gene: .
j_gene: TRBJ2-5
CDR3aa: CASSLDGGRSGTQYF
CDR3nt: TGCGCCAGCAGCTTGGATGGGGGTAGATCGGGGACCCAGTACTTC

v_gene: TRBV6-2/TRBV6-3
abundance: once
d_gene: TRBD1
j_gene: TRBJ1-2
CDR3aa: CASSRLTGPNTF
CDR3nt: TGTGCCAGCAGCCGACTGACAGGGCCTAACACCTTC

v_gene: TRBV7-2
abundance: once
d_gene: TRBD2
j_gene: TRBJ2-7
CDR3aa: CASSLVAGGPIRQYF
CDR3nt: TGTGCCAGCAGCTTAGTAGCGGGGGGGCCTATACGGCAGTACTTC

v_gene: TRBV12-2
abundance: few
d_gene: .
j_gene: TRBJ1-2
CDR3aa: CASLGFYTF
CDR3nt: TGTGCAAGTCTAGGGTTCTACACCTTC

v_gene: TRBV30
abundance: few
d_gene: TRBD1
j_gene: TRBJ2-7
CDR3aa: CAWRQWTGYSYEQYF
CDR3nt: TGTGCCTGGAGGCAGTGGACAGGATATTCGTACGAGCAGTACTTC

v_gene: TRBV6-5
abundance: .
d_gene: .
j_gene: TRBJ2-7
CDR3aa: CASRPGGSYEQYF
CDR3nt: TGTGCCAGCAGGCCAGGTGGCTCCTACGAGCAGTACTTC